Each of the 10 T cell receptor beta chains below was sequenced from the same sample in a study of technical replicates of blood from a handful of donors. Sequenced by immunoSEQ multiplex PCR; TCRdb stores in-frame clones only, minus some. The sample has around 100,000 clones; about 95% are singletons. The sample comprised T cells isolated from PBMCs. Receptors originate from a human donor in good health.

The rearrangement joins TRBV5-8 to TRBJ2-2, with TRBD1 identical over 7 bases. The ends lost 5 bases at V and 7 bases at J; junction bases unmatched: 5. Germline-derived CDR1 and CDR2 are SGHTS and YDEGEE. This CDR3 comprises 13 residues. The CDR3 is CASRMTGYGELFF. DNA of the CDR3: TGTGCCAGCAGGATGACAGGGTACGGGGAGCTGTTTTTT.

The rearrangement links TRBV6-5 to TRBJ2-7, with 8 nucleotides matching TRBD1. This CDR3 is 13 amino acids long. Trimming removed 5 bases from V and 3 bases from J; junction bases left unmatched: 3. Germline CDR1 reads MNHEY; CDR2 reads SVGAGI. The CDR3, as DNA: TGTGCCAGCAGTGAGGACAGGGTCTACGAGCAGTACTTC. Translated: CASSEDRVYEQYF.

V is TRBV6-1 and J is TRBJ1-5; D might be TRBD1 (6 bases). CDR3 length: 14 amino acids. The V end was cut by 4 bases, the J end by 5 bases, with 12 bases between. Germline V gene data show CDR1 as MNHNS and CDR2 as SASEGT. CDR3 sequence: CASSATGSYQPQHF. The CDR3 DNA follows: TGTGCCAGCAGTGCTACAGGGTCGTATCAGCCCCAGCATTTT.

The V and J genes are TRBV7-8 and TRBJ2-5; possible D gene TRBD1, 6 bases. Germline CDR1 and CDR2: SGHVS and FQNEAQ. The CDR3 loop spans 15 amino acids. The ends were cut back, 4 bases at V and 5 bases at J, with 17 bases in the middle. The CDR3 here is CASSSTTGLRETQYF. CDR3 DNA: TGTGCCAGCAGCTCCACTACAGGGCTTCGGGAGACCCAGTACTTC.

The chain joins TRBV7-2 to TRBJ2-7; possible D gene TRBD2, 6 bases. Germline CDR1 and CDR2: SGHTA and FQGNSA. There are 16 residues in the CDR3. V was clipped by 5 bases and J by 2 bases, with 19 bases between them. The CDR3 sequence is CASSLGLLQNTYEQYF. CDR3 DNA sequence: TGTGCCAGCAGCCTGGGACTCCTCCAAAATACCTACGAGCAGTACTTC.

V and J are TRBV29-1 and TRBJ1-2; D unresolved. This CDR3 has 10 amino acids. Germline V gives CDR1 SQVTM, CDR2 ANQGSEA. V lost 8 bases to trimming and J lost 12 bases, with 16 bases between them. This CDR3 is CSQSTPHDTF. The CDR3 bases are TGCAGCCAATCGACACCCCACGACACCTTC.

The chain employs TRBV5-5 and TRBJ1-4, with 8 bases aligning to TRBD1. CDR3 length: 14 residues. Germline values: CDR1 SGHKS, CDR2 YYEKEE (reference sequence). With 7 bases clipped from V and 6 bases from J, the junction kept 8 bases outside the gene matches. The CDR3, as DNA: TGTGCCAGCTATAACAGGGGGAGGGATGAAAAACTGTTTTTT. This translates into CASYNRGRDEKLFF.

The chain couples TRBV9 to TRBJ1-2; the D gene is possibly TRBD1 (6 bases). Germline lookup yields CDR1 SGDLS and CDR2 YYNGEE. V was trimmed by 2 bases and J by 0 bases, leaving 14 bases between them. The CDR3 spans 16 residues. Here the CDR3 DNA reads TGTGCCAGCAGCGTTGGACAGCGCCCCACTAACTATGGCTACACCTTC. This sequence encodes CASSVGQRPTNYGYTF. The full variable domain, completed using reference TRBV9 and TRBJ1-2, is DSGVTQTPKHLITATGQRVTLRCSPRSGDLSVYWYQQSLDQGLQFLIQYYNGEERAKGNILERFSAQQFPDLHSELNLSSLELGDSALYFCASSVGQRPTNYGYTFGSGTRLTVV.

V gene TRBV28 combines with J gene TRBJ2-7, with D hard to call. Germline V CDR1 and CDR2: MDHEN, SYDVKM. The CDR3 extends over 17 amino acids. The V end was cut by 3 bases, the J end by 1 base, with 19 bases between. This CDR3 reads CASSFSYSLVVSYEQYF. The CDR3 DNA follows: TGTGCCAGCAGTTTCTCCTATAGTTTAGTAGTTTCCTACGAGCAGTACTTC. The full variable domain, rest sourced from reference TRBV28 and TRBJ2-7, is DVKVTQSSRYLVKRTGEKVFLECVQDMDHENMFWYRQDPGLGLRLIYFSYDVKMKEKGDIPEGYSVSREKKERFSLILESASTNQTSMYLCASSFSYSLVVSYEQYFGPGTRLTVT.

The chain recombines TRBV9 with TRBJ2-1, with 9 bases lining up with TRBD2. Germline CDR1 is SGDLS and CDR2 is YYNGEE. Trimming removed 4 bases from V and 6 bases from J; junction bases left unmatched: 8. This CDR3 has 15 residues. Written as DNA, the CDR3 is TGTGCCAGCAGCCTAGCGGGAACGACGGGCAATGAGCAGTTCTTC. Protein: CASSLAGTTGNEQFF.